Sequencing of this TCR beta chain was carried out in a study of blood T cell repertoires in COVID-19 (dated by TCRdb to between 2020 and 2021). Describing the broader study: Collaborator samples came from the United States, Italy and Spain and covered acute and convalescent phases of COVID-19. The prospective study material was composed of cDNA or gDNA derived from T cells, B-cell-depleted T cells, or PBMCs. The dataset comprised deeply sampled blood TCRbeta repertoires from subjects exposed to, actively infected with, or recovered from COVID-19. The repertoires were released in a freely available public database intended as a resource for research on the immune response to SARS-CoV-2. The samples were drawn from two sources: the first 160 participants of the ongoing ImmuneRACE study, and 1,200 or so subjects contributed by 6 global collaborators. Sample metadata almost always included a de-identified subject ID, COVID-19 status, age in years and sex. Where HLA class I and class II types were available, the types were taken from metadata supplied by the sample provider, not from assay-based typing. What the authors observed across the whole study: How much clinical and demographic metadata was included differed by source and by participant, and the metadata was provided uncurated.

Details on this clone: Its antigen remains unidentified. No much larger clone exists at a distance of one base, and base qualities are not known.

CDR1 and CDR2 are read off the germline V gene as LGHNA and YNFKEQ. Its CDR3 holds 16 amino acids, cysteine through phenylalanine. Kept here is only the CDR3 DNA, which spans 48 bases and is read in frame from base 1. V was cut back by 1 base and J by 4 bases, leaving a gap of 16 bases between them. The immunoSEQ Assay, a bias-controlled multiplex PCR, was used to amplify TCRbeta CDR3 regions from genomic DNA. In the source study's methods: The number of nucleated cells in each sample was estimated from the amplification of reference gene primers within the assay. To quantify the absolute abundance of each unique TCRbeta CDR3 rearrangement, sequence reads were collapsed and filtered. For each sample, productive Simpson clonality was calculated as the square root of Simpson's diversity index over productive rearrangements. Entries here come from immuneACCESS through TCRdb and include only in-frame sequences with V and J called. Some clones fail to appear in such tables; in the studies checked, an unresolved V gene covers under half of the shortfall, and the cause of the remainder is unknown. That table supplies the V and J calls and clone size; D and trimming were determined from the DNA. Here the sample has approximately 270,000 clones; around 90% occur a single time. The ten top clones hold roughly 4% of the sample.

Participants in the prospective study were enrolled through a virtual design, were aged roughly 18 to 100 years, and lived in 24 United States geographic areas. Cohort assignment in the prospective study relied on participant-reported clinical history from a screening survey and a study questionnaire. In the prospective study, whole blood, serum and a nasopharyngeal or oropharyngeal swab were collected from each participant by mobile phlebotomists. Additional blood draws and questionnaires over an approximately two-month period could optionally be provided by prospective study participants. Before DNA extraction, prospective study blood samples were shipped either frozen or at room temperature.

This chain joins TRBV4-2 to TRBJ1-1; matching of 6 bases hints at TRBD1 as the D gene. The specimen sequenced was PBMCs or T cells enriched from blood (not recorded which). The receptor's source is a woman in her thirties with acute COVID-19. The CDR3 reads CASSQVTGTRSTEAFF. The sequenced DNA is TGTGCCAGCAGCCAAGTAACAGGGACCCGTTCCACTGAAGCTTTCTTT.